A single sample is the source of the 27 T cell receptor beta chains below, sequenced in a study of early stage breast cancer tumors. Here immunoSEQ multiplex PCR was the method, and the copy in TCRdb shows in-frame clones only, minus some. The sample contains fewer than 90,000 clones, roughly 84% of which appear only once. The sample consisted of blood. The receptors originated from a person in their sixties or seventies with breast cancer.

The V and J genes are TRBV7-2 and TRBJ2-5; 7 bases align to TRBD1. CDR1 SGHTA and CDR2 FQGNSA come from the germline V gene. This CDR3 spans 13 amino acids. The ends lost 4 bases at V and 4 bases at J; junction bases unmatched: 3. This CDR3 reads CASSSRDRETQYF. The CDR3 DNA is TGTGCCAGCAGCTCCCGGGACAGAGAGACCCAGTACTTC.

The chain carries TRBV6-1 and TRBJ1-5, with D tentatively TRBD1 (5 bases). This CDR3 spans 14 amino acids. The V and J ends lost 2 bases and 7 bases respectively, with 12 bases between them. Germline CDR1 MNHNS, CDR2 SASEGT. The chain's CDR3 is CASSELGGIQPQHF. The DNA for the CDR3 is TGTGCCAGCAGTGAATTGGGGGGAATCCAGCCCCAGCATTTT.

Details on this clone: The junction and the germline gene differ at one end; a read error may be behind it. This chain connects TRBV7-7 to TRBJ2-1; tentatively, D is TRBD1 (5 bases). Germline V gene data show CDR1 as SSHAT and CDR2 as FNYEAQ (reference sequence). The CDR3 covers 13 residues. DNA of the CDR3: TGTGCTAGCAGCCCTGACAGCAACAATGAGCAGTTCTTC. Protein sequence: CASSPDSNNEQFF. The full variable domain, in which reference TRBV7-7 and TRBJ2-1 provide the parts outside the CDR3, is GAGVSQSPRYKVTKRGQDVTLRCDPISSHATLYWYQQALGQGPEFLTYFNYEAQPDKSGLPSDRFSAERPEGSISTLTIQRTEQRDSAMYRCASSPDSNNEQFFGPGTRLTVL.

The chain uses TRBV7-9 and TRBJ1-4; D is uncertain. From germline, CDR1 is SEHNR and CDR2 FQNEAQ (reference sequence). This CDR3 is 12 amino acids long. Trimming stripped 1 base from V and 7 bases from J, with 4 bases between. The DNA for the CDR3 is TGTGCCAGCAGCTTAGATTCTGAAAAACTGTTTTTT. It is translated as CASSLDSEKLFF.

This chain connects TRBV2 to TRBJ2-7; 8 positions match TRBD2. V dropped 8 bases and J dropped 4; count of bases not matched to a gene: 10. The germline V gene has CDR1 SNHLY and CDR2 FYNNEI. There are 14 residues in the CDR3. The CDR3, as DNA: TGTGCCAGCGCCCCGGGGGGGGATTTGTACGAGCAGTACTTC. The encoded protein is CASAPGGDLYEQYF.

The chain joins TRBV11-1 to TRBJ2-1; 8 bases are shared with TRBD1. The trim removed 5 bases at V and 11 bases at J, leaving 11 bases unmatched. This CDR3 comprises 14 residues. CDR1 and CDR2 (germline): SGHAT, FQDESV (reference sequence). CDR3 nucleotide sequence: TGTGCCAGCAGCCCTTACCAGGGGGCGCGGCAGCAGTTCTTC. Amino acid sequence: CASSPYQGARQQFF.

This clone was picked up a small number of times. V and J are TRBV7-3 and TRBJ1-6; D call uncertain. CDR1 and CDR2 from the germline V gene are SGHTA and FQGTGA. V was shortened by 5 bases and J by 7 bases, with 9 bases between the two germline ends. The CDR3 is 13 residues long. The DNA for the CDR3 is TGTGCCAGCAGCCCGGGCCCGAATTCACCCCTCCACTTT. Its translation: CASSPGPNSPLHF.

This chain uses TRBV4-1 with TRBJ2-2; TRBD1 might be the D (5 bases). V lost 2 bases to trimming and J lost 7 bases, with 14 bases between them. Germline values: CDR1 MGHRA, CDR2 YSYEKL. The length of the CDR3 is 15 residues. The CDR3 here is CASSQHSTGFGELFF. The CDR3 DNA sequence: TGCGCCAGCAGCCAACATTCCACAGGTTTCGGGGAGCTGTTTTTT.

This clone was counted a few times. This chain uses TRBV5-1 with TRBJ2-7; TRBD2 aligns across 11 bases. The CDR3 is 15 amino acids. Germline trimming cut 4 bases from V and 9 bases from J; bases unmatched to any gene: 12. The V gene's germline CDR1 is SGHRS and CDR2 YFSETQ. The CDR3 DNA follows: TGCGCCAGCAGCCCAACGACTAGCGGGACTGATAGGCAGTACTTC. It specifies CASSPTTSGTDRQYF.

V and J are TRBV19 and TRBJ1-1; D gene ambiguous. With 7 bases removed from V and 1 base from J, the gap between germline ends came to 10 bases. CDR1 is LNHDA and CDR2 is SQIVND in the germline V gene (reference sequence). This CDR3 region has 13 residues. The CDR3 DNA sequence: TGTGCCAGTAAGCTTCTTGGGAACACTGAAGCTTTCTTT. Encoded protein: CASKLLGNTEAFF.

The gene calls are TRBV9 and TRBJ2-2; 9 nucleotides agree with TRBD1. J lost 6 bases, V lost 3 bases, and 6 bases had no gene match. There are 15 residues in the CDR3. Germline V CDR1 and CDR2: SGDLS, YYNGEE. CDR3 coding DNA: TGTGCCAGCAGCGCTTCGACAGGGGGGTCCGGGGAGCTGTTTTTT. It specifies CASSASTGGSGELFF.

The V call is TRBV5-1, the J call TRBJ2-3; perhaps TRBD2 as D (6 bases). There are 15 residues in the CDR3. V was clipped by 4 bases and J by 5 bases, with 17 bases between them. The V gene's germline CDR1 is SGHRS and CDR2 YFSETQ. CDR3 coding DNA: TGCGCCAGCAGCCGTAGCGGCCCCTCTCGAGATACGCAGTATTTT. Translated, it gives CASSRSGPSRDTQYF.

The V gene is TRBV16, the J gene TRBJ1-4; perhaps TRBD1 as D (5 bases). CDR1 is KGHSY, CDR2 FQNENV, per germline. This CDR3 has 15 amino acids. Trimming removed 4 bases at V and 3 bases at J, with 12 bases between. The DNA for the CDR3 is TGTGCCAGCAGCCTTCGACGACAGTCTAATGAAAAACTGTTTTTT. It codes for CASSLRRQSNEKLFF.

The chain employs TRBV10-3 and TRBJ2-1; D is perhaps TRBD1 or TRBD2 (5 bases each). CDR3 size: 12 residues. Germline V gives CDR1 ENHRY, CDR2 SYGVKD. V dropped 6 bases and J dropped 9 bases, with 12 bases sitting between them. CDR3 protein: CAIRNPGAEQFF. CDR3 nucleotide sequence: TGTGCCATCAGGAACCCCGGGGCTGAGCAGTTCTTC.

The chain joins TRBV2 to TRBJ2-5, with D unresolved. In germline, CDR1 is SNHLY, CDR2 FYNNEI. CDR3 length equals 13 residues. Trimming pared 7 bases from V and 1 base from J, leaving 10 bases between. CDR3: CASTGRPQETQYF. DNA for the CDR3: TGTGCCAGCACTGGACGGCCCCAAGAGACCCAGTACTTC.

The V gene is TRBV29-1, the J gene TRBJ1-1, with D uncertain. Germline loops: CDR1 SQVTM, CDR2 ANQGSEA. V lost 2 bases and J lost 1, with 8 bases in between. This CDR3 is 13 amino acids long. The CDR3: CSVEPRQNTEAFF. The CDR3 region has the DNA TGCAGCGTTGAACCTCGACAGAACACTGAAGCTTTCTTT.

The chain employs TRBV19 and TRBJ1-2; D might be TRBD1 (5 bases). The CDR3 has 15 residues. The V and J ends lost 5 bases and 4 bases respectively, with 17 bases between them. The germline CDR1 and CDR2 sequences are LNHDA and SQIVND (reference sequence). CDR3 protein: CASSPPRGAGYGYTF. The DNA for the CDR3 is TGTGCCAGTAGTCCACCCCGAGGGGCAGGCTATGGCTACACCTTC.

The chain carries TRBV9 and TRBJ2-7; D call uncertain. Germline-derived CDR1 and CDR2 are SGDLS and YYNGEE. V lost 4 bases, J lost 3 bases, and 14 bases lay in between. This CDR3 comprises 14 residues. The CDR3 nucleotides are TGTGCCAGCAGCCCCGGAAGATCGGTCTACGAGCAGTACTTC. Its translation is CASSPGRSVYEQYF.

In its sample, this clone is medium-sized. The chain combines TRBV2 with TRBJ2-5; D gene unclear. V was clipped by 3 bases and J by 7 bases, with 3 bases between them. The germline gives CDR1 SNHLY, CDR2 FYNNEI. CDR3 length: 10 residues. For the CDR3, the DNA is TGTGCCAGCAGTGAGGGGACCCAGTACTTC. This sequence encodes CASSEGTQYF.

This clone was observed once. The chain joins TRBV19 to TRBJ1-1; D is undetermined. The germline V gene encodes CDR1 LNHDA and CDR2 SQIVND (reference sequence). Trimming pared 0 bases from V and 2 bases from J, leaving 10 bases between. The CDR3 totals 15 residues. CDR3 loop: CASSIDRSTNTEAFF. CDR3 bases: TGTGCCAGTAGTATAGATCGGTCGACCAACACTGAAGCTTTCTTT.

CDR3 region: CASSLLGLAGVDEQYF. The DNA of the CDR3 is TGTGCCAGCAGTTTACTAGGACTAGCGGGGGTCGACGAGCAGTACTTC. The chain uses TRBV27 and TRBJ2-7; TRBD2 matches 13 bases. This CDR3 has 16 amino acids. V gave up 2 bases and J gave up 5 bases; unmatched junction bases: 6. Germline lookup yields CDR1 MNHEY and CDR2 SMNVEV (reference sequence).

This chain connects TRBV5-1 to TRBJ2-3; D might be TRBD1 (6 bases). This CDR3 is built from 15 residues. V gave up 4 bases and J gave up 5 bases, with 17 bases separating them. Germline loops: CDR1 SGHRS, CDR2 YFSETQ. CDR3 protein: CASSNTGSAGDTQYF. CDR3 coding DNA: TGCGCCAGCAGCAATACAGGGTCGGCGGGAGATACGCAGTATTTT.

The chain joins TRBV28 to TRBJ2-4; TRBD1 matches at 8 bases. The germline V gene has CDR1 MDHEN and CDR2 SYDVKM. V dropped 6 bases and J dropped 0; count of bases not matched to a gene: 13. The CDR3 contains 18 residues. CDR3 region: CASSQGAPGLLAKNIQYF. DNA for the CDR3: TGTGCCAGCAGCCAGGGGGCGCCAGGACTATTAGCCAAAAACATTCAGTACTTC.

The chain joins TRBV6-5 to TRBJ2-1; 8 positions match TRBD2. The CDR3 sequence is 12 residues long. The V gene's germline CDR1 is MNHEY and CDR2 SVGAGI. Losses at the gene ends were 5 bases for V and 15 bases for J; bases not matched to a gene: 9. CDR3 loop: CASSETGTRVFF. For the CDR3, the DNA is TGTGCCAGCAGTGAAACCGGGACTAGGGTGTTCTTC.

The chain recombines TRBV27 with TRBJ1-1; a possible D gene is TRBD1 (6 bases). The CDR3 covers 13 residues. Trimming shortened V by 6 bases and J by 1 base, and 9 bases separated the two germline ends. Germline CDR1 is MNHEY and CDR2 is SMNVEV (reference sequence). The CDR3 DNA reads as TGTGCCAGCAGCCCGACAGGGAACACTGAAGCTTTCTTT. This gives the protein CASSPTGNTEAFF.

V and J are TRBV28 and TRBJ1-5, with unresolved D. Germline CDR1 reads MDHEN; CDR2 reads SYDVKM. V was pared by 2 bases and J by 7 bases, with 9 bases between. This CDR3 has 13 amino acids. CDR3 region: CASSLVGEQPQHF. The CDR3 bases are TGTGCCAGCAGTTTAGTCGGGGAGCAGCCCCAGCATTTT.

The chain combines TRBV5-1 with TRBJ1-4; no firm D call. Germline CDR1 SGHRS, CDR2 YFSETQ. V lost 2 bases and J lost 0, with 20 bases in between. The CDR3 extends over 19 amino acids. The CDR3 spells CASSFTLVEGMATNEKLFF. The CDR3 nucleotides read TGCGCCAGCAGCTTTACTCTTGTTGAAGGGATGGCAACTAATGAAAAACTGTTTTTT.